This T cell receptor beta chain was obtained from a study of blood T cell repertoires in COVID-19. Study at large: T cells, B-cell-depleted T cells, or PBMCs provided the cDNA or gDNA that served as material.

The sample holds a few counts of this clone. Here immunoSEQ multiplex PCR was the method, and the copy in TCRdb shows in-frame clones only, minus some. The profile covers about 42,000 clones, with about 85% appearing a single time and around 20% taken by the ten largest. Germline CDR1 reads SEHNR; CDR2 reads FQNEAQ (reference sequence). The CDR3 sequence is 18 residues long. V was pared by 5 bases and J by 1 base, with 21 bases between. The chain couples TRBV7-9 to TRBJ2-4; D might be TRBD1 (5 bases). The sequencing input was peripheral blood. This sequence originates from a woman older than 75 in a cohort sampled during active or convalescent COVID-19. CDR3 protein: CASSPNLGVPSAKNIQYF. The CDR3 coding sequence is TGTGCCAGCAGCCCCAACCTAGGGGTCCCTTCTGCCAAAAACATTCAGTACTTC.